A single sample gave rise to the 10 T cell receptor beta chains below, sequenced in a study of shared clonotypes between healthy human individuals. The table came from immunoSEQ multiplex PCR; TCRdb's copy has only in-frame clones and leaves some out. The table has roughly 1,500,000 clones, 95% to 99% seen once. Sequences were obtained from naive CD4+ T cells sorted from blood. Subset of the sample: CD45RA+ positively selected. The receptors were sampled from a man younger than 45 in good health.

Of note for this clone: This CDR3 is also generated by other DNA sequences in the sample. The rearrangement links TRBV29-1 to TRBJ2-1, with TRBD2 identical over 14 bases. The CDR3 length is 13 residues. Trimming took 6 bases from V and 9 from J; bases not matched to a gene: 4. Germline CDR1 and CDR2: SQVTM and ANQGSEA. The CDR3 sequence: CSVGGLAGGEQFF. CDR3 coding DNA: TGCAGCGTCGGTGGACTAGCGGGAGGTGAGCAGTTCTTC.

The chain employs TRBV5-1 and TRBJ2-2; 11 bases agree with TRBD2. The CDR3 spans 18 residues. V gave up 0 bases and J gave up 2 bases; unmatched junction bases: 6. Germline CDR1 SGHRS, CDR2 YFSETQ. Here the CDR3 reads CASSLGPSGRFNTGELFF. The CDR3 DNA reads as TGCGCCAGCAGCTTGGGGCCTAGCGGGAGGTTTAACACCGGGGAGCTGTTTTTT.

This chain connects TRBV19 to TRBJ2-3; TRBD2 is a possible D gene (5 bases). The CDR3 spans 14 residues. V was clipped by 1 base and J by 5 bases, with 10 bases between them. CDR1 is LNHDA, CDR2 SQIVND, per germline (reference sequence). CDR3 in DNA: TGTGCCAGTAGTATAGTTACTAGTCAAGATACGCAGTATTTT. It specifies CASSIVTSQDTQYF.

This sequence joins TRBV28 and TRBJ1-3; a possible D gene is TRBD1 (5 bases). The V and J ends lost 2 bases and 2 bases respectively, with 13 bases between them. Looked up from germline, CDR1 is MDHEN and CDR2 is SYDVKM. This CDR3 contains 16 residues. Written as DNA, the CDR3 is TGTGCCAGCAGTTTACTCCTAGGGGCCGCTGGAAACACCATATATTTT. Its translation is CASSLLLGAAGNTIYF.

The V call is TRBV20-1, the J call TRBJ2-7, with D hard to call. This CDR3 region has 11 residues. Deletions cut 6 bases from V and 9 bases from J, with 15 bases between. Germline V gene data show CDR1 as DFQATT and CDR2 as SNEGSKA (reference sequence). The CDR3, as DNA: TGCAGTGCACCGACACTCCTGAGGCAGTACTTC. Amino acid sequence: CSAPTLLRQYF.

This chain links TRBV18 with TRBJ2-2; 8 nucleotides agree with TRBD2. The CDR3 consists of 14 residues. CDR1 KGHSH and CDR2 LQKENI come from the germline V gene. Trimming at V came to 7 bases and at J to 6 bases, leaving 7 bases not matched to a gene. In nucleotides, the CDR3 is TGTGCCAGCTTATTAGCGGGACGTTCCGGGGAGCTGTTTTTT. Translation: CASLLAGRSGELFF.

The chain recombines TRBV11-1 with TRBJ1-1, with unresolved D. Trimming took off 1 base at V and 6 bases at J, with 9 bases between the two ends. Germline lookup yields CDR1 SGHAT and CDR2 FQDESV (reference sequence). There are 13 residues in the CDR3. The CDR3 protein is CASSLVGYAEAFF. The DNA for the CDR3 is TGTGCCAGCAGCTTAGTAGGGTACGCTGAAGCTTTCTTT.

V and J are TRBV2 and TRBJ1-4; 11 bases are a match to TRBD1. The V gene's germline CDR1 is SNHLY and CDR2 FYNNEI. J gave up 8 bases and V 6 bases, and 5 bases lay outside the gene matches. CDR3 length: 14 amino acids. The CDR3 nucleotides read TGTGCCAGCAGGGACAGGGGGCTTGGGGAAAAACTGTTTTTT. Protein product: CASRDRGLGEKLFF.

The V call is TRBV9, the J call TRBJ2-1; D gene uncertain. V was cut by 6 bases and J by 0 bases, with 19 bases left in between. In germline, CDR1 is SGDLS, CDR2 YYNGEE. The CDR3 extends over 17 amino acids. CDR3 sequence (DNA): TGTGCCAGCACCGACAAACGAGACCTAAGCTCCTACAATGAGCAGTTCTTC. Translating gives CASTDKRDLSSYNEQFF.

V is TRBV9 and J is TRBJ1-1; 9 bases are shared with TRBD1. V dropped 4 bases and J dropped 1; count of bases not matched to a gene: 11. Germline V gives CDR1 SGDLS, CDR2 YYNGEE. This CDR3 has 17 residues. In nucleotides, the CDR3 is TGTGCCAGCAGCCCGACAAGGGGACAGGGATCGAACACTGAAGCTTTCTTT. This gives the protein CASSPTRGQGSNTEAFF.